These 24 T cell receptor beta chains were all obtained from the same sample, sequenced in a study of OX40 agonist ivuxolimab in advanced cancers. Assay: immunoSEQ multiplex PCR; the TCRdb copy retains only in-frame clones and omits some. This repertoire shows 71,000 or so clones, 86% found once; its top ten account for around 1%. The input for sequencing was CD4+ or CD8+ T cells sorted from blood, taken in a trial of the OX40 agonist ivuxolimab. All receptors derive from an adult with an advanced solid tumor such as melanoma, head and neck, liver or kidney cancer.

This clone was seen more than once but under ten times. The chain couples TRBV5-1 to TRBJ1-2, with TRBD1 matching over 8 bases. There are 14 residues in the CDR3. Germline V gene data show CDR1 as SGHRS and CDR2 as YFSETQ. With V trimmed by 0 bases and J by 2 bases, 0 bases remained unmatched. The CDR3 is CASSLDRGNYGYTF. CDR3 sequence (DNA): TGCGCCAGCAGCTTGGACAGGGGGAACTATGGCTACACCTTC.

This clone has more than one count but fewer than ten. The rearrangement joins TRBV7-2 to TRBJ1-1; no clear D gene. The CDR3 runs 12 residues. From germline, CDR1 is SGHTA and CDR2 FQGNSA. V was shortened by 5 bases and J by 9 bases, with 13 bases between the two germline ends. Here the CDR3 DNA reads TGTGCCAGCAGCGTAGGCCAGGAGAAAGCTTTCTTT. Encoded protein: CASSVGQEKAFF.

This sequence joins TRBV15 and TRBJ2-3; 10 bases agree with TRBD2. The CDR3 loop spans 15 amino acids. V gave up 3 bases and J gave up 7 bases; unmatched junction bases: 7. CDR1 is LNHNV and CDR2 is YYDKDF in the germline V gene (reference sequence). CDR3 protein: CATSRGDSGRHTQYF. The CDR3 DNA is TGTGCCACCAGCAGGGGAGATAGCGGGAGGCATACGCAGTATTTT. Based on the CDR3 plus reference TRBV15 and TRBJ2-3, the full variable domain is DAMVIQNPRYQVTQFGKPVTLSCSQTLNHNVMYWYQQKSSQAPKLLFHYYDKDFNNEADTPDNFQSRRPNTSFCFLDIRSPGLGDTAMYLCATSRGDSGRHTQYFGPGTRLTVL.

CDR3 residues: CASSPQGDEKLFF. The CDR3 region has the DNA TGTGCCAGCTCACCACAGGGTGATGAAAAACTGTTTTTT. The chain couples TRBV18 to TRBJ1-4; D unclear. The CDR3 covers 13 residues. Between the trimmed V and J ends, which lost 1 base and 6 bases, there was a span of 6 bases. Germline V lookup: CDR1 KGHSH, CDR2 LQKENI.

The chain joins TRBV9 to TRBJ2-5, with D tentatively TRBD2 (6 bases). CDR3 length: 14 residues. The germline CDR1 and CDR2 sequences are SGDLS and YYNGEE. The ends were cut back, 0 bases at V and 4 bases at J, with 10 bases in the middle. The CDR3 here is CASSVAGSGETQYF. DNA for the CDR3: TGTGCCAGCAGCGTAGCCGGTAGCGGAGAGACCCAGTACTTC.

V usage is TRBV7-2 and J usage is TRBJ2-3; D may be TRBD2 (6 bases). The CDR3 is made up of 14 amino acids. Trimming took 5 bases from V and 2 from J, leaving 11 bases between them. CDR1 and CDR2 (germline): SGHTA, FQGNSA. The CDR3: CASSRGTFTDTQYF. In nucleotides, the CDR3 is TGTGCCAGCAGCCGTGGGACTTTCACAGATACGCAGTATTTT.

CDR3 protein: CASSISGVGQPQHF. CDR3 sequence (DNA): TGTGCCAGTAGTATATCGGGAGTGGGTCAGCCCCAGCATTTT. The chain couples TRBV19 to TRBJ1-5; D not certain. The germline CDR1 and CDR2 sequences are LNHDA and SQIVND (reference sequence). Trimming removed 2 bases from V and 6 bases from J, with 11 bases in between. This CDR3 region has 14 residues. Complete variable domain (other parts from reference TRBV19 and TRBJ1-5): DGGITQSPKYLFRKEGQNVTLSCEQNLNHDAMYWYRQDPGQGLRLIYYSQIVNDFQKGDIAEGYSVSREKKESFPLTVTSAQKNPTAFYLCASSISGVGQPQHFGDGTRLSIL.

This clone was observed a single time. The chain couples TRBV5-1 to TRBJ1-5; D remains ambiguous. The V and J ends lost 0 bases and 4 bases respectively, with 11 bases between them. The CDR3 totals 15 residues. Germline lookup yields CDR1 SGHRS and CDR2 YFSETQ. The chain's CDR3 is CASSLEGFGNQPQHF. In DNA, the CDR3 is TGCGCCAGCAGCTTGGAAGGGTTTGGTAATCAGCCCCAGCATTTT.

This chain uses TRBV7-2 with TRBJ2-1; no clear D. Germline assignment: CDR1 SGHTA and CDR2 FQGNSA. The CDR3 contains 16 residues. V lost 6 bases, J lost 6 bases, and 21 bases lay in between. As DNA, the CDR3 is TGTGCCAGCAGGCCTAGACATAGTGGCGCCGGCAATGAGCAGTTCTTC. It is translated as CASRPRHSGAGNEQFF.

The V and J genes are TRBV7-2 and TRBJ2-1; D possibly corresponds to TRBD2 (6 bases). The germline gives CDR1 SGHTA, CDR2 FQGNSA. The CDR3 consists of 13 residues. The V end lost 1 base, the J end lost 8 bases, and 9 bases lay between the germline ends. CDR3 in amino acids: CASSLVREYEQFF. For the CDR3, the DNA is TGTGCCAGCAGCTTAGTTCGGGAGTATGAGCAGTTCTTC.

This sequence joins TRBV28 and TRBJ1-2; 7 bases agree with TRBD1. Unmatched junction bases numbered 11, after V lost 6 bases and J lost 4 bases. The CDR3 has 15 amino acids. Germline-derived CDR1 and CDR2 are MDHEN and SYDVKM. CDR3 amino acids: CASRGNRGSSYGYTF. In DNA, the CDR3 is TGTGCCAGCAGAGGGAACAGGGGATCGAGCTATGGCTACACCTTC.

The DNA for the CDR3 is TGTGCCAGCACTCTAGCGGGGGGGAGCACAGATACGCAGTATTTT. It is translated as CASTLAGGSTDTQYF. J is TRBJ2-3 and V is TRBV7-2; 12 nucleotides match TRBD2. V lost 7 bases and J lost 0; bases outside the gene matches: 2. The length of the CDR3 is 15 residues. Germline lookup yields CDR1 SGHTA and CDR2 FQGNSA.

CDR3 amino acids: CASSLVGLFGNTIYF. The CDR3 DNA reads TGTGCCAGCAGCTTAGTCGGACTGTTTGGAAACACCATATATTTT. The chain has TRBV7-2 and TRBJ1-3; no clear D gene. Germline V gene data show CDR1 as SGHTA and CDR2 as FQGNSA. V was cut by 1 base and J by 3 bases, with 10 bases left in between. The CDR3 has 15 residues.

The DNA of the CDR3 is TGTGCCAGCACCCCGGGGGGGCTTGGCTACACCTTC. Amino acid sequence: CASTPGGLGYTF. J is TRBJ1-2 and V is TRBV7-2, with D possibly being TRBD1 (6 bases). V lost 7 bases and J lost 7, with 13 bases in between. The CDR3 spans 12 residues. Germline-derived CDR1 and CDR2 are SGHTA and FQGNSA.

The chain couples TRBV19 to TRBJ2-1, with 12 bases aligning to TRBD2. The germline V gene has CDR1 LNHDA and CDR2 SQIVND (reference sequence). CDR3 length: 16 amino acids. Unmatched junction bases numbered 7, after V lost 6 bases and J lost 4 bases. The CDR3, as DNA: TGTGCCAGTAGGAATCTAGCGGGAGGGGCTTACAATGAGCAGTTCTTC. It translates to CASRNLAGGAYNEQFF.

The chain has TRBV4-1 and TRBJ2-5; TRBD2 agrees at 14 bases. The CDR3 loop spans 18 amino acids. Germline V lookup: CDR1 MGHRA, CDR2 YSYEKL. After removal of 4 bases from V and 2 bases from J, the junction contained 9 bases not matched to a gene. The CDR3, as DNA: TGCGCCAGCAGCCTCGGGACTAGCGGGAGTCACCCACAAGAGACCCAGTACTTC. This gives the protein CASSLGTSGSHPQETQYF.

The chain couples TRBV19 to TRBJ2-2, with a tentative D call TRBD2 (6 bases). This CDR3 has 14 amino acids. V lost 6 bases, J lost 2 bases, and 10 bases lay in between. Germline CDR1 and CDR2: LNHDA and SQIVND (reference sequence). CDR3 sequence reads: CASRETRNTGELFF. The CDR3 DNA reads as TGTGCCAGTAGGGAGACTAGAAACACCGGGGAGCTGTTTTTT.

Worth noting for this clone: At one end, the junction sequence differs from germline, possibly due to a read error. V and J are TRBV18 and TRBJ2-3; D perhaps matches TRBD1 (6 bases). Germline V CDR1 and CDR2: KGHSH, LQKENI. CDR3 length: 15 amino acids. The CDR3 coding sequence is TGTGCCAGCTCGCCACAGGGTTTTGGCACAGATACGCAGTATTTT. Encoded protein: CASSPQGFGTDTQYF.

The chain combines TRBV18 with TRBJ2-5, with D unresolved. Trimming left V 2 bases short and J 5 bases short, with 15 bases between. CDR3 length: 15 residues. The V gene's germline CDR1 is KGHSH and CDR2 LQKENI. The CDR3 nucleotides read TGTGCCAGCTCACCAGTCTTAGAGTCAGCGGAGACCCAGTACTTC. Residues: CASSPVLESAETQYF.

The chain combines TRBV27 with TRBJ1-1; D remains ambiguous. This CDR3 is 8 amino acids long. Germline V CDR1 and CDR2: MNHEY, SMNVEV (reference sequence). The germline V and J ends were trimmed by 5 bases and 13 bases, with 5 bases remaining between them. This chain's CDR3 is CASSPGFF. The CDR3 DNA follows: TGTGCCAGCAGTCCCGGTTTCTTT.

V and J are TRBV19 and TRBJ1-5, with D unclear. Trimming left V 0 bases short and J 0 bases short, with 3 bases between. Looked up from germline, CDR1 is LNHDA and CDR2 is SQIVND (reference sequence). The CDR3 loop spans 14 amino acids. The CDR3 region is CASSIEDSNQPQHF. DNA for the CDR3: TGTGCCAGTAGTATAGAAGATAGCAATCAGCCCCAGCATTTT.

The chain uses TRBV9 and TRBJ2-1; 13 nucleotides match TRBD2. The CDR3 spans 14 residues. Germline CDR1 and CDR2: SGDLS and YYNGEE. V gave up 4 bases and J gave up 9 bases; unmatched junction bases: 4. This CDR3 is CASSSRLAGGEQFF. CDR3 coding DNA: TGTGCCAGCAGCTCAAGACTAGCGGGAGGTGAGCAGTTCTTC.

This chain joins TRBV7-2 and TRBJ2-1, with D perhaps given as TRBD1 or TRBD2 (5 bases each). The CDR3 is 14 amino acids. V was pared by 2 bases and J by 8 bases, with 13 bases between. Germline V CDR1 and CDR2: SGHTA, FQGNSA. CDR3 sequence: CASSLLHEGYEQFF. The CDR3 nucleotides read TGTGCCAGCAGCTTATTACACGAGGGGTATGAGCAGTTCTTC.

The V call is TRBV6-1, the J call TRBJ2-1; no clear D. From germline, CDR1 is MNHNS and CDR2 SASEGT. The CDR3 is made up of 12 amino acids. Trimming pared 7 bases from V and 4 bases from J, leaving 8 bases between. CDR3 sequence: CASKEGYNEQFF. In nucleotides, the CDR3 is TGTGCCAGCAAAGAAGGGTACAATGAGCAGTTCTTC.